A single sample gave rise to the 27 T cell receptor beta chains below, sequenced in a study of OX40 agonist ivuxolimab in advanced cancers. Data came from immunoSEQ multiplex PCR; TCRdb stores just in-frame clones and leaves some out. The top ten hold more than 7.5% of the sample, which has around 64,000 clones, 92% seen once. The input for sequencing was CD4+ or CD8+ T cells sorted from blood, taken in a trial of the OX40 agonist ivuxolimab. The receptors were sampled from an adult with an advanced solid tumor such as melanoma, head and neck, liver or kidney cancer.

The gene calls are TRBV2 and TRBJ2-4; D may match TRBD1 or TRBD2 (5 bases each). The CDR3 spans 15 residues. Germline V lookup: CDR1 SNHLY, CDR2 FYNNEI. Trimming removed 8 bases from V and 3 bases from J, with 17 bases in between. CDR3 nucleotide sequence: TGTGCCAGCGCCCCTGGGGCGAGGGGCAAAAACATTCAGTACTTC. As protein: CASAPGARGKNIQYF.

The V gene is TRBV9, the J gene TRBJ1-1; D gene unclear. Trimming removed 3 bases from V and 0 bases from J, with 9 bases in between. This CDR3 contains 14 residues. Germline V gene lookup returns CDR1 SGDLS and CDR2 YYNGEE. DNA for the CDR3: TGTGCCAGCAGCGCCTCGCTTATGAACACTGAAGCTTTCTTT. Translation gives CASSASLMNTEAFF.

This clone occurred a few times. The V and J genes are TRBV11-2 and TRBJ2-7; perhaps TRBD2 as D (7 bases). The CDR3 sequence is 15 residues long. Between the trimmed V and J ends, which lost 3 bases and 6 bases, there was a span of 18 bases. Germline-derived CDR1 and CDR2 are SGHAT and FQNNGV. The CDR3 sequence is CASSLVLGGGVEQYF. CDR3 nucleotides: TGTGCCAGCAGCTTGGTCCTAGGGGGAGGGGTCGAGCAGTACTTC.

Here the CDR3 reads CATSRDPVTANEQYF. For the CDR3, the DNA is TGTGCCACCAGCAGAGATCCAGTGACAGCAAACGAGCAGTACTTC. This chain links TRBV15 with TRBJ2-7; maybe TRBD1 (5 bases). This CDR3 contains 15 residues. Germline values: CDR1 LNHNV, CDR2 YYDKDF (reference sequence). V shed 0 bases and J shed 5 bases, with 14 bases lying between them.

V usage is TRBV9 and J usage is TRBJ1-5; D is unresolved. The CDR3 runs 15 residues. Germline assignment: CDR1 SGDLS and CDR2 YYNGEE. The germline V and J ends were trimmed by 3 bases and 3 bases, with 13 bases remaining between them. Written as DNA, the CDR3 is TGTGCCAGCAGCGCAGACGAGGCCCTCAATCAGCCCCAGCATTTT. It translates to CASSADEALNQPQHF.

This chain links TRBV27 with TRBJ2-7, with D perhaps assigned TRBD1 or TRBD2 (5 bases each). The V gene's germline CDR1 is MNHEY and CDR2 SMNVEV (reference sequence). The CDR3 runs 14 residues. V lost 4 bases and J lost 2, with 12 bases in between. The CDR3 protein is CASSSGQGTYEQYF. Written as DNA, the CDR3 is TGTGCCAGCAGTTCGGGGCAGGGCACCTACGAGCAGTACTTC.

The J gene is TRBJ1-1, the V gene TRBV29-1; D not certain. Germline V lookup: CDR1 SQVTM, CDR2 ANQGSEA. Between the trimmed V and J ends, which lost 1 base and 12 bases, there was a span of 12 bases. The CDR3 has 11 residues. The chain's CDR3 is CSVEVAADTFF. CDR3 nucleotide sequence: TGCAGCGTTGAAGTTGCGGCAGATACTTTCTTT.

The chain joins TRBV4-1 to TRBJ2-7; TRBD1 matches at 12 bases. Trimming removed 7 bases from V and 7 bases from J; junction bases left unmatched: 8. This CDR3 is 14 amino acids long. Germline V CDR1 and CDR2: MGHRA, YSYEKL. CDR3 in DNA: TGCGCCAGCAACCGCGGGACAGGGGGCTTAGAGCAGTACTTC. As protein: CASNRGTGGLEQYF.

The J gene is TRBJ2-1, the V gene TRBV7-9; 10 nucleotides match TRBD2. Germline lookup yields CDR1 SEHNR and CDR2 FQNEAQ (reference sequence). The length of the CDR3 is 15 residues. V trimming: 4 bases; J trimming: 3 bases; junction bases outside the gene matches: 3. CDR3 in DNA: TGTGCCAGCAGCTCGGGACTAGCGAACTACAATGAGCAGTTCTTC. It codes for CASSSGLANYNEQFF.

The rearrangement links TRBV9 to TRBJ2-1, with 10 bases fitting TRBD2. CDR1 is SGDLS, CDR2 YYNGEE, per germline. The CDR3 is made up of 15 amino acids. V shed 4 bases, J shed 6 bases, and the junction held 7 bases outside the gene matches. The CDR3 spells CASSLSGGVSNEQFF. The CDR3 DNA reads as TGTGCCAGCAGCCTCAGCGGGGGGGTCTCCAATGAGCAGTTCTTC.

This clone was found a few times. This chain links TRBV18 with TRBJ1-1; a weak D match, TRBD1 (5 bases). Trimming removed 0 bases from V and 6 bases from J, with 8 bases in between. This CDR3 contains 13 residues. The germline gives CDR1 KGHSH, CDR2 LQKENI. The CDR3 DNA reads TGTGCCAGCTCACCACCGGGGGGGGCTGAAGCTTTCTTT. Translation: CASSPPGGAEAFF.

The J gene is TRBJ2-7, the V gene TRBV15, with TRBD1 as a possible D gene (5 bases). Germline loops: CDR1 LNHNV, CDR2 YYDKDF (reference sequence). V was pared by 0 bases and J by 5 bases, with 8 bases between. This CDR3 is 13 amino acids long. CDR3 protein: CATSRDWGHEQYF. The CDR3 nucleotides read TGTGCCACCAGCAGAGATTGGGGCCACGAGCAGTACTTC.

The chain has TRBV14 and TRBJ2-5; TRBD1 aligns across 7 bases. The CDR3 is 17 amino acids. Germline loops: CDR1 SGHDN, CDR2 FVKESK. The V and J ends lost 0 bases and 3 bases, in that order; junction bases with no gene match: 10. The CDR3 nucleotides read TGTGCCAGCAGCCAAGATACCCGTACAGGGGACGAAGAGACCCAGTACTTC. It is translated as CASSQDTRTGDEETQYF.

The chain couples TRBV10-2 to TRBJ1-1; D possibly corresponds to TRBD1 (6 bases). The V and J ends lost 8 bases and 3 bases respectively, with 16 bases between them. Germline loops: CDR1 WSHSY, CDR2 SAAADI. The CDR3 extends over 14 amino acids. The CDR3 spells CASGYMGAYTEAFF. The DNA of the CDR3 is TGCGCCAGCGGGTATATGGGGGCGTACACTGAAGCTTTCTTT.

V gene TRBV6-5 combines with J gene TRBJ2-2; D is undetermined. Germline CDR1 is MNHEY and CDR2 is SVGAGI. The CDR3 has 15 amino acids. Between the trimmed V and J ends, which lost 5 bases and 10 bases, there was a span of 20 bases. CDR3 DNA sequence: TGTGCCAGCAGTACACCGAGTACGGGTCTCCCGGAGCTGTTTTTT. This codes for CASSTPSTGLPELFF.

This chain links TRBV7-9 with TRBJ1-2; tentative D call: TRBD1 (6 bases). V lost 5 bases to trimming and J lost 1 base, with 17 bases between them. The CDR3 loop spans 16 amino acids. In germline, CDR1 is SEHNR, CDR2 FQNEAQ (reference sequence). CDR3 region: CASSPTPGDYNYGYTF. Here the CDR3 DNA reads TGTGCCAGCAGCCCCACCCCAGGGGACTATAACTATGGCTACACCTTC.

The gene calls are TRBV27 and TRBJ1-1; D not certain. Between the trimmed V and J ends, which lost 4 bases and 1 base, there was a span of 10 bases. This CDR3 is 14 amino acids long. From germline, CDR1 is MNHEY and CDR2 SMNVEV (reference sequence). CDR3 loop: CASSWLGGNTEAFF. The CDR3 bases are TGTGCCAGCAGTTGGCTGGGAGGGAACACTGAAGCTTTCTTT.

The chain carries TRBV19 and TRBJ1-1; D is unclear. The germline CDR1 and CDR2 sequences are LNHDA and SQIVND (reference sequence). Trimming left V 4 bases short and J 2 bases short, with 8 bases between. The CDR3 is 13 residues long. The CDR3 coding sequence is TGTGCCAGTAGTACGACGGATAACACTGAAGCTTTCTTT. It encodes CASSTTDNTEAFF.

CDR3 sequence (DNA): TGTGCCAGCAGCAAGCACTTCGGGGGGTGTCCTAACTATGGCTACACCTTC. Translating gives CASSKHFGGCPNYGYTF. The chain joins TRBV21-1 to TRBJ1-2. TRBV21-1 is assigned pseudogene status. This CDR3 region has 17 residues.

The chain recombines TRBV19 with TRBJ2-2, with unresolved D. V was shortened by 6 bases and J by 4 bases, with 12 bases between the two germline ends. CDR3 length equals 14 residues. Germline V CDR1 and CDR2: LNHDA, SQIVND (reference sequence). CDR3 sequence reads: CASRSADVTGELFF. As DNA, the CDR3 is TGTGCCAGTAGGTCAGCAGACGTCACCGGGGAGCTGTTTTTT.

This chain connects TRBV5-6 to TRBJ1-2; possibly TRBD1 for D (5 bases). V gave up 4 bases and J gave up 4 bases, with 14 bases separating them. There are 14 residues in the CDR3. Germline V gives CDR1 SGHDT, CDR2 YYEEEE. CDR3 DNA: TGTGCCAGCAGCCCATGGGGACTAGGCTATGGCTACACCTTC. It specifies CASSPWGLGYGYTF.

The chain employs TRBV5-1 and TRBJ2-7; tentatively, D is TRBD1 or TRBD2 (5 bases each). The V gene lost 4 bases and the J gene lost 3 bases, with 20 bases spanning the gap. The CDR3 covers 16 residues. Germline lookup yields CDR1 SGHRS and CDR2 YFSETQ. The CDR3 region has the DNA TGCGCCAGCAGCCCCACTAATACGGGACCCCGCTACGAGCAGTACTTC. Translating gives CASSPTNTGPRYEQYF.

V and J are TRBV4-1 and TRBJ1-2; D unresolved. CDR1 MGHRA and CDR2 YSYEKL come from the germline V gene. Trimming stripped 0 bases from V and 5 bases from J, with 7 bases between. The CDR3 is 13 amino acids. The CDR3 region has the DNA TGCGCCAGCAGCCAAGATGTGCTATATGGCTACACCTTC. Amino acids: CASSQDVLYGYTF.

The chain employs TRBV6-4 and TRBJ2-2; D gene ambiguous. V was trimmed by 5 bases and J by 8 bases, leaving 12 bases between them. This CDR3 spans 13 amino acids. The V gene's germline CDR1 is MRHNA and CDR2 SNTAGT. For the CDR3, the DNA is TGTGCCAGCAGTCCAAATATGGATGGGGAGCTGTTTTTT. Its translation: CASSPNMDGELFF.

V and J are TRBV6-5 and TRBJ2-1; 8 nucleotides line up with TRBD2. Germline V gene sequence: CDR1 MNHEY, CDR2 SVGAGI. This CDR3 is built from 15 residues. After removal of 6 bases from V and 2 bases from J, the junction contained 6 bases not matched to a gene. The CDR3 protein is CASRNGGAPYNEQFF. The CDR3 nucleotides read TGTGCCAGCAGAAACGGGGGGGCCCCCTACAATGAGCAGTTCTTC.

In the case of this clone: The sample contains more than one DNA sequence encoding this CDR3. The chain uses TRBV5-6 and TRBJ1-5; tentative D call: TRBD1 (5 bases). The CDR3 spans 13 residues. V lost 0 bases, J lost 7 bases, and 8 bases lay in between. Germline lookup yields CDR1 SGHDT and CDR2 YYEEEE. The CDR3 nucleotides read TGTGCCAGCAGCTTGGGTGGGGGGCAGCCCCAGCATTTT. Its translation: CASSLGGGQPQHF.

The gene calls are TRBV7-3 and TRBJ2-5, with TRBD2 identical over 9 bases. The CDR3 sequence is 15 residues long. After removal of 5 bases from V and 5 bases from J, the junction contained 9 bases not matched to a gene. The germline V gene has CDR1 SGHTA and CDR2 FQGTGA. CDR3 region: CASSRAGGVQETQYF. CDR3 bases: TGTGCCAGCAGCCGAGCGGGGGGCGTACAGGAGACCCAGTACTTC.